A selection of T cell receptor beta chains follows, all from one sample in a study of chemoradiotherapy in HPV16-positive cancers. Only in-frame clones appear in the TCRdb table, and some are missing; sequencing was by immunoSEQ multiplex PCR. The sample holds approximately 52,000 clones, 90% seen once. The sample consisted of blood, taken from a patient who underwent chemoradiotherapy. These receptors all stem from a human donor with HPV-associated anogenital cancer. Both conserved end residues are part of each CDR3. A D gene is named only where the DNA matches it firmly. The listing skips clone size in some rows; elsewhere it reads once, few, many or a size class.

j_call	d_call	v_call	clone_size	cdr3_nt	cdr3_aa
TRBJ1-1	.	TRBV5-6	.	TGTGCCAGCAGCTTCGAACGGAGCAACACTGAAGCTTTCTTT	CASSFERSNTEAFF
TRBJ2-7	.	TRBV6-1	.	TGTGCCAGCAGCCGCTACGAGCAGTACTTC	CASSRYEQYF
TRBJ2-2	.	TRBV5-1	.	TGCGCCAGCAGCTTGGCGATGACGGGGACCGGGGAGCTGTTTTTT	CASSLAMTGTGELFF
TRBJ1-2	TRBD1	TRBV6-5	once	TGTGCCAGCAGTAGGGAGCGGCAGGGGGTTGGTGGCTACACCTTC	CASSRERQGVGGYTF
TRBJ2-5	.	TRBV7-3	.	TGTGCCAGCAGCCCCCAAGGCCAAGAGACCCAGTACTTC	CASSPQGQETQYF
TRBJ2-7	.	TRBV9	.	TGTGCCAGCAGCCCGGGGGGCCTTTCCTACGAGCAGTACTTC	CASSPGGLSYEQYF
TRBJ2-2	.	TRBV27	few	TGTGCCCCACAGGGATCTCCCGGGGAGCTGTTTTTT	CAPQGSPGELFF
TRBJ2-7	.	TRBV29-1	.	TGCAGCGTTGAAGGGCTGACAGGGGAGGGCGAGCAGTACTTC	CSVEGLTGEGEQYF
TRBJ1-4	TRBD1	TRBV2	few	TGTGCCAGCGCCCGGACAGGGGGCCTCGGTGAAAAACTGTTTTTT	CASARTGGLGEKLFF
TRBJ2-7	TRBD2	TRBV27	.	TGTGCCAGCAGCCGGGGACTAGCGGGAGTTCGAGAGCAGTACTTC	CASSRGLAGVREQYF
TRBJ2-7	.	TRBV5-4	.	TGTGCCAGCAGTCTTGTTGGACAGAGCTCCTACGAGCAGTACTTC	CASSLVGQSSYEQYF
TRBJ2-5	TRBD1	TRBV5-8	.	TGTGCCAGCAGGCCGGGACAGGTCGAAGAGACCCAGTACTTC	CASRPGQVEETQYF
TRBJ2-1	TRBD1	TRBV5-1	.	TGCGCCAGCAGCCAGGGACAGGGGATTTACAATGAGCAGTTCTTC	CASSQGQGIYNEQFF
TRBJ1-1	.	TRBV6-6	.	TGTGCCAGCCGACAGGAAGACGATTCGAACACTGAAGCTTTCTTT	CASRQEDDSNTEAFF
TRBJ1-2	TRBD1	TRBV5-6	.	TGTGCCAGCAGCTTGGACAGGGGGAACTATGGCTACACCTTC	CASSLDRGNYGYTF
TRBJ2-2	TRBD2	TRBV19	.	TGTGCCAGTAGGAATAGCGGGAGAGGAACCGGGGAGCTGTTTTTT	CASRNSGRGTGELFF
TRBJ2-5	.	TRBV4-2	.	TGTGCCAGCAGCCAAGCGATGGGCAACCAAGAGACCCAGTACTTC	CASSQAMGNQETQYF
TRBJ1-2	.	TRBV19	.	TGTGCCAGTAGGGCAGGGAACTATGGCTACACCTTC	CASRAGNYGYTF
TRBJ2-2	.	TRBV6-4	medium-sized	TGTGCCAGCAGTGAAGGGACTTTTGCCGGGGAGCTGTTTTTT	CASSEGTFAGELFF
TRBJ1-4	TRBD1	TRBV5-1	.	TGCGCCAGCAGCTTGGTGGGGATGACAGGGGGCTTTAATGAAAAACTGTTTTTT	CASSLVGMTGGFNEKLFF
TRBJ1-2	.	TRBV5-1	.	TGCGCCAGCAGCAAACAGACAGCGTTTAACTATGGCTACACCTTC	CASSKQTAFNYGYTF
TRBJ2-1	.	TRBV29-1	.	TGCAGCGTTCCCACATTATCGGGGAATGAGCAGTTCTTC	CSVPTLSGNEQFF
TRBJ2-7	.	TRBV7-2	.	TGTGCCAGCAGCCCTGGGACATGGCCCGACGAGCAGTACTTC	CASSPGTWPDEQYF
TRBJ2-1	TRBD2	TRBV7-3	.	TGTGCCAGCAGCTTAGGGACTAGCTCACTCAATGAGCAGTTCTTC	CASSLGTSSLNEQFF
TRBJ1-3	.	TRBV7-2	.	TGTGCCAGCAGCTCCAGCTCTGGAAACACCATATATTTT	CASSSSSGNTIYF
TRBJ2-1	.	TRBV10-1	.	TGCGCCAGCAGTGAGTTTCGGGCAGTAGTAAGTGAGCAGTTCTTC	CASSEFRAVVSEQFF
TRBJ2-2	TRBD1	TRBV4-1	.	TGCGCCAGCAGCCCCACCCCGACAGGGGAGGCCGGGGAGCTGTTTTTT	CASSPTPTGEAGELFF
TRBJ2-1	TRBD2	TRBV6-5	large	TGTGCCAGCAGACGCGGACTAGCGGAGTTCTTC	CASRRGLAEFF
TRBJ2-7	.	TRBV30	.	TGTGCCTGGGGACGTGGGGGAGCCTCCTACGAGCAGTACTTC	CAWGRGGASYEQYF
TRBJ1-5	.	TRBV19	once	TGTGCCAGTATGCGGGGCAGGGATCAGCCCCAGCATTTT	CASMRGRDQPQHF
TRBJ2-1	.	TRBV27	.	TGTGCCAGCACCATAACCCGACAGGCCCGAAACAATGAGCAGTTCTTC	CASTITRQARNNEQFF
TRBJ2-5	.	TRBV7-8	.	TGTGCCAGCAGCTTAAGGGCAAAGTCCCAAGAGACCCAGTACTTC	CASSLRAKSQETQYF
TRBJ2-1	.	TRBV19	few	TGTGCCAGTAGCCCTGTCGCCCGCCCCAATGAGCAGTTCTTC	CASSPVARPNEQFF
TRBJ1-4	.	TRBV9	.	TGTGCCAGCAGCGTAGAGGCCAGGGGCCCTGAGAAACTGTTTTTT	CASSVEARGPEKLFF
TRBJ1-5	TRBD1	TRBV10-1	few	TGCGCCAGCAGTGGGGACAGGGGGCATCAGCCCCAGCATTTT	CASSGDRGHQPQHF
TRBJ2-2	TRBD2	TRBV18	.	TGTGCCAGCTCACCTTGGACTAGCGGGAGAACGAACACCGGGGAGCTGTTTTTT	CASSPWTSGRTNTGELFF
TRBJ1-5	TRBD1	TRBV19	.	TGTGCCAGTAGTTTATCCGTCGGACAGGGCGATCAGCCCCAGCATTTT	CASSLSVGQGDQPQHF
TRBJ2-4	.	TRBV7-2	.	TGTGCCAGCAGCCACCCAGGCCTAACCCTAGCCAAAAACATTCAGTACTTC	CASSHPGLTLAKNIQYF
TRBJ1-4	.	TRBV7-9	.	TGTGCCAGCAGCCCCCTTGCCGGAAGGGGTGAAAAACTGTTTTTT	CASSPLAGRGEKLFF
TRBJ2-1	.	TRBV30	.	TGTGCCTGGAGTGTAGGTAGCAGCAAAAATGAGCAGTTCTTC	CAWSVGSSKNEQFF
TRBJ1-2	.	TRBV27	once	TGTGCCAGCAGTCCAACGGGGGTCTATGGCTACACCTTC	CASSPTGVYGYTF
TRBJ2-7	TRBD1	TRBV30	.	TGTGCCTGGAGCCGGACAGGGGGCAACTACGAGCAGTACTTC	CAWSRTGGNYEQYF
TRBJ1-3	.	TRBV6-1	.	TGTGCCAGCAGTGAACCCCGGACCTCTGGAAACACCATATATTTT	CASSEPRTSGNTIYF
TRBJ2-7	.	TRBV15	.	TGTGCCACCAGCAGAGATTTATCGGCGACCCCCTACGAGCAGTACTTC	CATSRDLSATPYEQYF
TRBJ2-7	.	TRBV7-8	.	TGTGCCAGCAGCTCGGACAGATTCTCCTACGAGCAGTACTTC	CASSSDRFSYEQYF
TRBJ2-5	.	TRBV7-2	.	.	CASSFGAGGQETQYF
TRBJ2-3	TRBD2	TRBV7-2	.	TGTGCCAGCAGCTTAGCCGGGGCGGGGGGGCCCACAGATACGCAGTATTTT	CASSLAGAGGPTDTQYF
TRBJ1-3	.	TRBV7-8	.	TGTGCCAGCAGCTTAGGCCGAGACTCTGGAAACACCATATATTTT	CASSLGRDSGNTIYF
TRBJ1-5	TRBD1	TRBV6-1	.	TGTGCCAGCAGTAAAGGACAGGGAGGTAGCAATCAGCCCCAGCATTTT	CASSKGQGGSNQPQHF
TRBJ2-6	.	TRBV5-4	.	TGTGCCAGCAGCCCCCCGGTTCTGGGTGGAGCCAACGTCCTGACTTTC	CASSPPVLGGANVLTF
TRBJ2-7	TRBD1	TRBV7-9	.	TGTGCCAGCAGCATACCAGGGACAGTCTACGAGCAGTACTTC	CASSIPGTVYEQYF
TRBJ1-2	TRBD1	TRBV6-4	.	TGTGCCAGCAGACCGGGACAGGGAGGCTATGGCTACACCTTC	CASRPGQGGYGYTF
TRBJ2-3	.	TRBV7-9	once	TGTGCCAGCAGCTTTCGGGACAACTCCAGGAAAGATACGCAGTATTTT	CASSFRDNSRKDTQYF
TRBJ2-1	.	TRBV7-9	.	TGTGCCAGCAGCTTAAATTCTAGGGATGAGCAGTTCTTC	CASSLNSRDEQFF
TRBJ2-7	.	TRBV27	.	TGTGCCAGCAGTTTATCAGGCAGGGGAGGCAAGCAGTACTTC	CASSLSGRGGKQYF
TRBJ2-1	.	TRBV3-2	.	TGTGCCAGCAGCCTCGAGCAGTTCTTC	CASSLEQFF